This passage covers 30 T cell receptor beta chains from one sample sequenced in a study of T cell repertoires in ileal Crohn's disease. The time point: neoterminal ileum biopsy at postoperative endoscopy, about 6 months after surgery. Measured with immunoSEQ multiplex PCR; TCRdb has only the in-frame clones, and not every one. The table has more than 8,500 clones, roughly 78% seen once; the top ten hold roughly 18%. Sequences were obtained from ileal tissue. The receptors were gathered from an adult with Crohn's disease.

The rearrangement uses TRBV5-1 and TRBJ2-1; the D gene is possibly TRBD2 (5 bases). Germline V lookup: CDR1 SGHRS, CDR2 YFSETQ. V lost 0 bases and J 8 bases, leaving 6 bases between the germline ends. The length of the CDR3 is 12 residues. CDR3 DNA sequence: TGCGCCAGCAGCTTGGTCGGGGATGAGCAGTTCTTC. Translating gives CASSLVGDEQFF.

The sample holds a few counts of this clone. The gene calls are TRBV6-1 and TRBJ2-7; 12 bases map to TRBD2. The V gene's germline CDR1 is MNHNS and CDR2 SASEGT. CDR3 size: 15 residues. J was trimmed by 3 bases and V by 3 bases; bases with no gene match: 3. CDR3 sequence (DNA): TGTGCCAGCAGTGAGACTAGCGGGAGAGGCTACGAGCAGTACTTC. Its protein product is CASSETSGRGYEQYF.

V usage is TRBV7-2 and J usage is TRBJ2-2; the D gene is possibly TRBD1 (5 bases). Germline V gene lookup returns CDR1 SGHTA and CDR2 FQGNSA. V gave up 1 base and J gave up 5 bases, with 8 bases separating them. This CDR3 is built from 14 residues. CDR3 loop: CASSLGTRTGELFF. The DNA of the CDR3 is TGTGCCAGCAGCTTAGGGACAAGGACCGGGGAGCTGTTTTTT.

The chain recombines TRBV18 with TRBJ2-7, with a tentative D call TRBD1 (6 bases). V lost 5 bases and J 4 bases, leaving 12 bases between the germline ends. Germline-derived CDR1 and CDR2 are KGHSH and LQKENI. The CDR3 length is 13 residues. This chain's CDR3 is CASSSGQQYEQYF. The CDR3 DNA is TGTGCCAGCTCATCAGGACAGCAGTACGAGCAGTACTTC.

With regard to this clone: The sample contains more than one DNA sequence encoding this CDR3. The CDR3 protein is CASSRTGEAFF. The DNA for the CDR3 is TGTGCCAGCAGTAGGACAGGGGAAGCTTTCTTT. The chain couples TRBV2 to TRBJ1-1, with 8 bases fitting TRBD1. The CDR3 runs to 11 residues. Germline CDR1 and CDR2: SNHLY and FYNNEI. V dropped 5 bases and J dropped 8; count of bases not matched to a gene: 1.

The CDR3, as DNA: TGTGCCACCAGCAGATACAGGGGGGAGACCCAGTACTTC. Translation: CATSRYRGETQYF. The chain recombines TRBV15 with TRBJ2-5; 8 positions agree with TRBD1. Germline-derived CDR1 and CDR2 are LNHNV and YYDKDF (reference sequence). J gave up 5 bases and V 2 bases, and 1 base lay outside the gene matches. There are 13 residues in the CDR3.

The rearrangement uses TRBV7-3 and TRBJ2-3; 8 nucleotides agree with TRBD2. Germline lookup yields CDR1 SGHTA and CDR2 FQGTGA. V lost 5 bases and J lost 4; bases outside the gene matches: 8. The CDR3 contains 15 residues. In nucleotides, the CDR3 is TGTGCCAGCAGCACGGGGGGGAGGGATTCAGATACGCAGTATTTT. Protein: CASSTGGRDSDTQYF.

The chain couples TRBV4-2 to TRBJ2-2; 11 nucleotides match TRBD2. V gave up 0 bases and J gave up 5 bases; unmatched junction bases: 8. Germline assignment: CDR1 LGHNA and CDR2 YNFKEQ. This CDR3 has 18 residues. CDR3 protein: CASSQELAGAPGTGELFF. The CDR3, as DNA: TGTGCCAGCAGCCAAGAACTAGCGGGAGCTCCAGGAACCGGGGAGCTGTTTTTT.

The rearrangement joins TRBV28 to TRBJ2-3; 9 bases map to TRBD2. J was trimmed by 2 bases and V by 8 bases; bases with no gene match: 14. Germline CDR1 and CDR2: MDHEN and SYDVKM. The CDR3 consists of 17 residues. The CDR3 DNA follows: TGTGCCAGCGGGGGGTGGATGCGGGGGGGCCTCACAGATACGCAGTATTTT. This gives the protein CASGGWMRGGLTDTQYF.

The chain couples TRBV11-2 to TRBJ2-7; 8 bases line up with TRBD1. This CDR3 has 14 residues. The V gene end was trimmed by 2 bases and the J gene end by 5 bases; junction bases not matched to a gene: 5. Germline CDR1 and CDR2: SGHAT and FQNNGV. The CDR3, as DNA: TGTGCCAGCAGCTTACCTGGACAGGGCCACGAGCAGTACTTC. Encoded protein: CASSLPGQGHEQYF.

This clone was counted between two and nine times. This chain connects TRBV19 to TRBJ2-5; TRBD1 matches 12 bases. Germline CDR1 is LNHDA and CDR2 is SQIVND (reference sequence). The trim removed 9 bases at V and 5 bases at J, leaving 7 bases unmatched. CDR3 size: 14 residues. CDR3 loop: CARGGQGAGETQYF. Written as DNA, the CDR3 is TGTGCCAGGGGGGGACAGGGGGCGGGGGAGACCCAGTACTTC.

This chain links TRBV2 with TRBJ2-5, with TRBD1 as a possible D gene (6 bases). The CDR3 sequence is 14 residues long. CDR1 is SNHLY, CDR2 FYNNEI, per germline. Trimming took 7 bases from V and 2 from J, leaving 14 bases between them. The CDR3 loop is CASNQGQNQETQYF. In DNA, the CDR3 is TGTGCCAGCAATCAAGGACAGAATCAAGAGACCCAGTACTTC.

The genes are TRBV19 and TRBJ2-2, with 10 nucleotides matching TRBD2. Germline CDR1 and CDR2: LNHDA and SQIVND (reference sequence). This CDR3 has 16 residues. V shed 8 bases and J 3 bases; nucleotides not matched to a gene: 9. In DNA, the CDR3 is TGTGCCAGTGCGGTTTTAGCGGGAGGAGACACCGGGGAGCTGTTTTTT. Translated: CASAVLAGGDTGELFF.

The chain recombines TRBV29-1 with TRBJ2-2, with D tentatively TRBD1 (5 bases). The V end was cut by 1 base, the J end by 6 bases, with 12 bases between. Looked up from germline, CDR1 is SQVTM and CDR2 is ANQGSEA. This CDR3 spans 14 amino acids. The CDR3 sequence: CSVEAGRAAGELFF. The CDR3 nucleotides read TGCAGCGTTGAAGCGGGCAGGGCGGCCGGGGAGCTGTTTTTT.

The gene calls are TRBV4-3 and TRBJ1-4; D gene unclear. This CDR3 spans 19 amino acids. CDR1 is LGHNA and CDR2 is YSLEER in the germline V gene. The V gene lost 0 bases and the J gene lost 5 bases, with 22 bases spanning the gap. The CDR3 DNA follows: TGCGCCAGCAGCCAAGATATCTTGAGCAGGAGCGGTCCGAATGAAAAACTGTTTTTT. It encodes CASSQDILSRSGPNEKLFF.

This clone came up once. This chain uses TRBV2 with TRBJ1-2, with a possible D match to TRBD1 (5 bases). Germline V gene sequence: CDR1 SNHLY, CDR2 FYNNEI. The V and J ends lost 4 bases and 4 bases respectively, with 7 bases between them. The CDR3 covers 12 residues. Here the CDR3 reads CASSAGPYGYTF. CDR3 coding DNA: TGTGCCAGCAGTGCAGGGCCCTATGGCTACACCTTC.

J is TRBJ1-5 and V is TRBV9; perhaps TRBD1 as D (5 bases). V dropped 6 bases and J dropped 6 bases, with 19 bases sitting between them. This CDR3 has 15 residues. Germline V gene sequence: CDR1 SGDLS, CDR2 YYNGEE. The DNA for the CDR3 is TGTGCCAGCAACCCATCAGGGATTTGGGCTCAGCCCCAGCATTTT. This gives the protein CASNPSGIWAQPQHF.

This sequence joins TRBV5-1 and TRBJ2-3, with 7 positions matching TRBD1. Germline V lookup: CDR1 SGHRS, CDR2 YFSETQ. V was clipped by 4 bases and J by 4 bases; unmatched bases: 6. The CDR3 extends over 14 amino acids. CDR3 in DNA: TGCGCCAGCAGCATATTCACAGGGGCAGATACGCAGTATTTT. Amino acid sequence: CASSIFTGADTQYF.

The V gene is TRBV6-1, the J gene TRBJ2-7; TRBD1 aligns across 10 bases. Germline lookup yields CDR1 MNHNS and CDR2 SASEGT. The CDR3 extends over 14 amino acids. V trimming: 1 base; J trimming: 3 bases; junction bases outside the gene matches: 0. Written as DNA, the CDR3 is TGTGCCAGCAGTGAAGGGACAGGGGGCTACGAGCAGTACTTC. Translation gives CASSEGTGGYEQYF.

Comments on this clone: Other DNA sequences in the same sample also yield this CDR3. The chain employs TRBV5-1 and TRBJ2-1; TRBD1 aligns across 9 bases. The CDR3 length is 15 residues. Losses at the gene ends were 3 bases for V and 2 bases for J; bases not matched to a gene: 3. Looked up from germline, CDR1 is SGHRS and CDR2 is YFSETQ. CDR3 in amino acids: CASSWGQGTYNEQFF. In DNA, the CDR3 is TGCGCCAGCAGCTGGGGACAGGGAACCTACAATGAGCAGTTCTTC. Together with reference TRBV5-1 and TRBJ2-1, the CDR3 gives the full variable domain: KAGVTQTPRYLIKTRGQQVTLSCSPISGHRSVSWYQQTPGQGLQFLFEYFSETQRNKGNFPGRFSGRQFSNSRSEMNVSTLELGDSALYLCASSWGQGTYNEQFFGPGTRLTVL.

This rearrangement joins TRBV6-5 to TRBJ1-5; D unclear. CDR3 length: 15 residues. In germline, CDR1 is MNHEY, CDR2 SVGAGI. V was shortened by 0 bases and J by 1 base, with 7 bases between the two germline ends. CDR3 residues: CASSYSAWSNQPQHF. As DNA, the CDR3 is TGTGCCAGCAGTTACTCGGCCTGGAGCAATCAGCCCCAGCATTTT.

The rearrangement uses TRBV11-2 and TRBJ2-3; TRBD2 aligns across 7 bases. Germline V gives CDR1 SGHAT, CDR2 FQNNGV. This CDR3 spans 15 amino acids. V was pared by 5 bases and J by 0 bases, with 5 bases of the junction left unmatched. The CDR3, as DNA: TGTGCCAGCAGCCTGGGCGGGAGTAGCACAGATACGCAGTATTTT. It yields the protein CASSLGGSSTDTQYF.

In this sample, this clone turned up a few times. The chain recombines TRBV4-1 with TRBJ1-1; D possibly corresponds to TRBD1 (5 bases). V shed 3 bases and J shed 11 bases, with 10 bases lying between them. The V gene's germline CDR1 is MGHRA and CDR2 YSYEKL. The CDR3 spans 11 residues. The CDR3 is CASSHRGEAFF. Written as DNA, the CDR3 is TGCGCCAGCAGCCACCGGGGGGAGGCTTTCTTT.

This clone was detected only once. The V and J genes are TRBV7-9 and TRBJ2-3, with D possibly matching TRBD1 (6 bases). CDR3 length equals 15 residues. With 4 bases removed from V and 7 bases from J, the gap between germline ends came to 18 bases. Germline V CDR1 and CDR2: SEHNR, FQNEAQ (reference sequence). This chain's CDR3 is CASSSSRQDVNTQYF. CDR3 DNA: TGTGCCAGCAGCTCTTCCCGACAGGACGTAAATACGCAGTATTTT.

This clone was seen only once. The gene calls are TRBV5-4 and TRBJ2-1, with a possible D match to TRBD2 (5 bases). The CDR3 extends over 19 amino acids. Trimming took off 2 bases at V and 7 bases at J, with 28 bases between the two ends. The V gene's germline CDR1 is SGHNT and CDR2 YYREEE (reference sequence). CDR3 nucleotides: TGTGCCAGCAGCTTAGAGCCCCTTCTGGCGTCCCGACTAACAAATGAGCAGTTCTTC. Amino acid sequence: CASSLEPLLASRLTNEQFF.

V is TRBV5-6 and J is TRBJ2-7, with a weak D call TRBD2 (6 bases). The CDR3 loop spans 13 amino acids. V was shortened by 4 bases and J by 7 bases, with 15 bases between the two germline ends. In germline, CDR1 is SGHDT, CDR2 YYEEEE. The CDR3 here is CASSRGWSYEQYF. DNA of the CDR3: TGTGCCAGCAGCCGGGGGTGGAGCTATGAGCAGTACTTC.

The CDR3 region is CASIQTGSTDTQYF. The CDR3 region has the DNA TGTGCCAGCATTCAGACAGGGAGCACAGATACGCAGTATTTT. This chain connects TRBV2 to TRBJ2-3; TRBD1 aligns across 7 bases. The junction had 4 bases not matched to a gene; V was cut back by 7 bases and J by 0 bases. This CDR3 is built from 14 residues. Germline V gene data show CDR1 as SNHLY and CDR2 as FYNNEI.

The chain links TRBV5-1 to TRBJ2-2; no clear D gene. V dropped 3 bases and J dropped 6 bases, with 12 bases sitting between them. This CDR3 has 14 amino acids. Germline V lookup: CDR1 SGHRS, CDR2 YFSETQ. The CDR3 DNA is TGCGCCAGCAGCTCCCCCGTGTGGCCCGGGGAGCTGTTTTTT. As protein: CASSSPVWPGELFF.

About this clone itself: The germline gene is not matched at one end of the junction; a read error may be the cause. The chain couples TRBV6-6 to TRBJ1-1, with D tentatively TRBD1 (6 bases). CDR1 is MNHNY and CDR2 is SVGAGI in the germline V gene (reference sequence). The CDR3 loop spans 14 amino acids. In nucleotides, the CDR3 is TGTGCCAGCAGTTACTCGAGGGGGAACGCTGAAGCTTTCTTT. Its protein product is CASSYSRGNAEAFF.

The rearrangement links TRBV11-3 to TRBJ2-7; the D gene is possibly TRBD2 (5 bases). Per germline, CDR1 SGHNT and CDR2 YENEEA. V gave up 4 bases and J gave up 11 bases, with 15 bases separating them. CDR3 size: 12 residues. CDR3 coding DNA: TGTGCCAGCAGCTCTGGACTTGCCGCCAAGTACTTC. Its protein product is CASSSGLAAKYF.